The T cell receptor beta chain described here comes from a study of T cells after yellow fever vaccination. CDR3 length: 11 amino acids. Germline V gene sequence: CDR1 WNHNN, CDR2 SYGVQD (reference sequence). With V trimmed by 5 bases and J by 11 bases, 4 bases remained unmatched. Template switching by 5'RACE produced TCR cDNA, adding a universal primer site and UMIs. TCRdb reprocessed the 5' RACE reads via MiXCR and lists one record per CDR3 protein. Among some 220,000 distinct CDR3 sequences listed, about 3% were seen once. In this sample, this clonotype turned up many times. The sample in question was CD4+ T cells sorted from PBMCs, obtained 10 days after the yellow fever booster vaccination. The chain uses TRBV10-1 and TRBJ2-7; 9 bases are a match to TRBD1. This clonotype was obtained from a man aged 18 to 30 who received the YFV17D yellow fever vaccine. Written as DNA, the CDR3 is TGCGCCAGCAGTCAGGGACAGGGAGAGTACTTC. Protein product: CASSQGQGEYF.